Shown below are 17 T cell receptor beta chains from a single sample sequenced in a study of blood T cell repertoires in COVID-19 (dated by TCRdb to 2020 to 2022). Library creation used the immunoSEQ multiplex PCR assay. TCRdb mirrors the immuneACCESS table, restricted to in-frame sequences. Some clones are absent from its copies; in checked studies, under half trace to an unresolved V gene, and the reason for the others is unknown. The sample table holds about 100,000 clones, of which around 86% were seen once. The ten largest clonotypes hold around 3% of the sample. The specimen was peripheral blood. The receptors shown here come from a man in his fifties with active or convalescent COVID-19.

The chain has TRBV5-1 and TRBJ1-6; TRBD1 aligns across 9 bases. Germline CDR1 is SGHRS and CDR2 is YFSETQ. The CDR3 covers 15 residues. V shed 0 bases, J shed 8 bases, and the junction held 3 bases outside the gene matches. The chain's CDR3 is CASSLGQGEDSPLHF. CDR3 coding DNA: TGCGCCAGCAGCTTGGGACAGGGGGAGGATTCACCCCTCCACTTT.

This chain's CDR3 is CASSLETTQLRYEQYF. The CDR3 nucleotides read TGTGCCAGCAGCTTAGAGACAACCCAACTTAGGTACGAGCAGTACTTC. The chain is built from TRBV11-2 and TRBJ2-7; D gene uncertain. V shed 0 bases and J shed 4 bases, with 16 bases lying between them. The CDR3 is 16 residues long. CDR1 is SGHAT, CDR2 FQNNGV, per germline.

This clone has ten or more counts. This chain links TRBV5-1 with TRBJ1-6; D gene uncertain. CDR1 and CDR2 (germline): SGHRS, YFSETQ. The length of the CDR3 is 16 residues. With 2 bases removed from V and 8 bases from J, the gap between germline ends came to 17 bases. In DNA, the CDR3 is TGCGCCAGCAGCTTATCAGTCCACCCTTCCGATTCACCCCTCCACTTT. Protein: CASSLSVHPSDSPLHF. The full variable domain, in which reference TRBV5-1 and TRBJ1-6 provide the parts outside the CDR3, is KAGVTQTPRYLIKTRGQQVTLSCSPISGHRSVSWYQQTPGQGLQFLFEYFSETQRNKGNFPGRFSGRQFSNSRSEMNVSTLELGDSALYLCASSLSVHPSDSPLHFGNGTRLTVT.

The rearrangement uses TRBV7-2 and TRBJ2-1; maybe TRBD1 (5 bases). The germline CDR1 and CDR2 sequences are SGHTA and FQGNSA. The CDR3 consists of 16 residues. V shed 2 bases and J shed 7 bases, with 18 bases lying between them. CDR3: CASSLNPPRVRNEQFF. As DNA, the CDR3 is TGTGCCAGCAGCTTAAACCCCCCCAGGGTGAGGAATGAGCAGTTCTTC.

Here the CDR3 reads CASSEGGSTDTQYF. In DNA, the CDR3 is TGCGCCAGCAGTGAGGGGGGGAGCACAGATACGCAGTATTTT. The rearrangement joins TRBV10-2 to TRBJ2-3, with D perhaps matching TRBD2 (6 bases). Trimming pared 2 bases from V and 0 bases from J, leaving 6 bases between. The CDR3 contains 14 residues. Germline V gives CDR1 WSHSY, CDR2 SAAADI.

V is TRBV13 and J is TRBJ1-2, with D possibly matching TRBD1 (6 bases). CDR1 is PRHDT, CDR2 FYEKMQ, per germline (reference sequence). Trimming took 3 bases from V and 4 from J, leaving 12 bases between them. The CDR3 sequence is 14 residues long. CDR3 coding DNA: TGTGCCAGCAGCTTCTCAACAGGGACCTATGGCTACACCTTC. It is translated as CASSFSTGTYGYTF. The variable domain in full, with the rest retrieved from reference TRBV13 and TRBJ1-2, is AAGVIQSPRHLIKEKRETATLKCYPIPRHDTVYWYQQGPGQDPQFLISFYEKMQSDKGSIPDRFSAQQFSDYHSELNMSSLELGDSALYFCASSFSTGTYGYTFGSGTRLTVV.

This clone occurred once. V is TRBV28 and J is TRBJ1-1; D not resolved. Germline CDR1 and CDR2: MDHEN and SYDVKM. The V end was cut by 6 bases, the J end by 1 base, with 9 bases between. The CDR3 is 13 residues long. The CDR3 spells CASSLAGNTEAFF. CDR3 in DNA: TGTGCCAGCAGCCTGGCGGGGAACACTGAAGCTTTCTTT.

The chain uses TRBV6-6 and TRBJ2-7, with D perhaps TRBD2 (6 bases). V lost 0 bases to trimming and J lost 6 bases, with 12 bases between them. Germline-derived CDR1 and CDR2 are MNHNY and SVGAGI (reference sequence). CDR3 length: 14 amino acids. CDR3 loop: CASSYSSGGSEQYV. CDR3 coding DNA: TGTGCCAGCAGTTACTCGTCCGGGGGATCCGAGCAGTACGTC.

The chain joins TRBV6-5 to TRBJ1-3, with TRBD1 matching over 9 bases. Trimming cost V 2 bases and J 1 base; bases outside gene matches: 3. The CDR3 is made up of 16 amino acids. Germline loops: CDR1 MNHEY, CDR2 SVGAGI. CDR3: CASSYTGGFSGNTIYF. CDR3 coding DNA: TGTGCCAGCAGTTACACAGGGGGCTTTTCTGGAAACACCATATATTTT.

This clone appeared once. The chain has TRBV7-9 and TRBJ1-4, with D perhaps TRBD1 (5 bases). The CDR3 has 15 amino acids. Between the trimmed V and J ends, which lost 5 bases and 2 bases, there was a span of 12 bases. Germline V lookup: CDR1 SEHNR, CDR2 FQNEAQ (reference sequence). The CDR3 DNA reads TGTGCCAGCAGCAAACAGGTTACCACTAATGAAAAACTGTTTTTT. It encodes CASSKQVTTNEKLFF.

This sequence joins TRBV10-3 and TRBJ1-6; D remains unclear. Germline CDR1 is ENHRY and CDR2 is SYGVKD. The V gene lost 4 bases and the J gene lost 6 bases, with 13 bases spanning the gap. CDR3 size: 15 residues. The CDR3 region is CAISGDTGINSPLHF. As DNA, the CDR3 is TGTGCCATCAGTGGAGACACTGGAATTAATTCACCCCTCCACTTT.

The V gene is TRBV4-1, the J gene TRBJ1-5, with no clear D. From germline, CDR1 is MGHRA and CDR2 YSYEKL. This CDR3 is built from 16 residues. The ends were cut back, 1 base at V and 3 bases at J, with 13 bases in the middle. Here the CDR3 DNA reads TGCGCCAGCAGCCAAGTGCGACAAGTCGACAATCAGCCCCAGCATTTT. It codes for CASSQVRQVDNQPQHF.

The V gene is TRBV19, the J gene TRBJ2-2; 10 positions agree with TRBD1. This CDR3 contains 16 residues. Germline loops: CDR1 LNHDA, CDR2 SQIVND (reference sequence). V lost 5 bases to trimming and J lost 1 base; unmatched junction nucleotides: 4. This CDR3 is CASSPRDRGNTGELFF. CDR3 nucleotide sequence: TGTGCCAGTAGTCCCCGGGACAGGGGGAACACCGGGGAGCTGTTTTTT.

V is TRBV5-5 and J is TRBJ1-1, with D unclear. Per the germline V gene, CDR1 is SGHKS and CDR2 is YYEKEE (reference sequence). Trimming took off 1 base at V and 0 bases at J, with 4 bases between the two ends. The CDR3 runs to 13 residues. CDR3 sequence: CASSLTLNTEAFF. The CDR3 bases are TGTGCCAGCAGCTTGACATTGAACACTGAAGCTTTCTTT.

The CDR3 coding sequence is TGTGCCATCTCCGGCGGGGGGGCCCTGAGCGAGCAGTACTTC. Translating it yields CAISGGGALSEQYF. The chain joins TRBV10-3 to TRBJ2-7; the match to TRBD2 covers 9 bases. This CDR3 spans 14 amino acids. Germline V gene sequence: CDR1 ENHRY, CDR2 SYGVKD. With V trimmed by 8 bases and J by 6 bases, 11 bases remained unmatched.

This clone was seen only a few times. This chain connects TRBV28 to TRBJ1-2; D is undetermined. This CDR3 is 11 amino acids long. Germline CDR1 and CDR2: MDHEN and SYDVKM. Trimming took off 10 bases at V and 8 bases at J, with 14 bases between the two ends. The CDR3 DNA sequence: TGTGCCACAGGATGGGTGGGCGGCTACACCTTC. It yields the protein CATGWVGGYTF.

J is TRBJ2-2 and V is TRBV7-8; 7 positions agree with TRBD1. This CDR3 is 15 amino acids long. Germline V gene lookup returns CDR1 SGHVS and CDR2 FQNEAQ. V lost 2 bases and J lost 4; bases outside the gene matches: 4. In DNA, the CDR3 is TGTGCCAGCAGCTTAACAGGGGCGCTCACCGGGGAGCTGTTTTTT. This translates into CASSLTGALTGELFF.